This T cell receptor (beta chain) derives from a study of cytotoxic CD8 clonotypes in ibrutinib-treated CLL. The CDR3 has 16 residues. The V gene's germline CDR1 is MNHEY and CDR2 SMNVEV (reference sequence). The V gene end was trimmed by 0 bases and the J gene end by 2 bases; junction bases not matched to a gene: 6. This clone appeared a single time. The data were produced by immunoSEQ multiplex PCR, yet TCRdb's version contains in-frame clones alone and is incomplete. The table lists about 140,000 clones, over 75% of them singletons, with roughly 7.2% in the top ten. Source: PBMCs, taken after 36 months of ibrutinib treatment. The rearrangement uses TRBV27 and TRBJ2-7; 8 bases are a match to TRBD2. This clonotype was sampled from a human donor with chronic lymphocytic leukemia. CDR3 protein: CASSLSGRGLAYEQYF. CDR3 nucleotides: TGTGCCAGCAGTTTATCGGGGCGGGGACTAGCCTACGAGCAGTACTTC.